The clone carrying this TCR beta chain was seen a handful of times. This sample is drawn from a study of T cell changes during pregnancy in multiple sclerosis. Repertoires were generated with immunoSEQ multiplex PCR, while TCRdb's copy carries only in-frame clones and drops some. The table has roughly 86,000 clones, 92% seen once. The V gene's germline CDR1 is ENHRY and CDR2 SYGVKD. The CDR3 covers 15 residues. V shed 4 bases, J shed 0 bases, and the junction held 2 bases outside the gene matches. V and J are TRBV10-3 and TRBJ2-1; 8 positions match TRBD2. This material consisted of peripheral blood, taken in the first trimester of pregnancy. The sequence came from a female donor with multiple sclerosis, enrolled in a pregnancy study. The CDR3 bases are TGTGCCATCAGTGGCAGCGGGAGCTCCTACAATGAGCAGTTCTTC. It translates to CAISGSGSSYNEQFF.